This T cell receptor beta chain was found in a study of T cells after yellow fever vaccination. Study-wide results and caveats: CD4 and CD8 compartments shared a small share of clonotypes.

The trim removed 0 bases at V and 3 bases at J, leaving 0 bases unmatched. This CDR3 region has 15 residues. Germline V gene data show CDR1 as MNHEY and CDR2 as SVGAGI. TCRdb ran MiXCR on the 5' RACE reads and lists one entry per CDR3 protein. The sample carries 450,000 to 600,000 distinct CDR3 sequences, 17% recorded once. This clonotype has a handful of counts. The antigen remains undetermined. The chain links TRBV6-5 to TRBJ2-7; 12 bases map to TRBD2. This clonotype was sampled from a young man who received the YFV17D yellow fever vaccine. The sequencing used PBMCs, collected around 5 days after the first yellow fever vaccination. The CDR3 sequence: CASSYSLAGGYEQYF. The CDR3 DNA follows: TGTGCCAGCAGTTACTCACTAGCGGGGGGCTACGAGCAGTACTTC.